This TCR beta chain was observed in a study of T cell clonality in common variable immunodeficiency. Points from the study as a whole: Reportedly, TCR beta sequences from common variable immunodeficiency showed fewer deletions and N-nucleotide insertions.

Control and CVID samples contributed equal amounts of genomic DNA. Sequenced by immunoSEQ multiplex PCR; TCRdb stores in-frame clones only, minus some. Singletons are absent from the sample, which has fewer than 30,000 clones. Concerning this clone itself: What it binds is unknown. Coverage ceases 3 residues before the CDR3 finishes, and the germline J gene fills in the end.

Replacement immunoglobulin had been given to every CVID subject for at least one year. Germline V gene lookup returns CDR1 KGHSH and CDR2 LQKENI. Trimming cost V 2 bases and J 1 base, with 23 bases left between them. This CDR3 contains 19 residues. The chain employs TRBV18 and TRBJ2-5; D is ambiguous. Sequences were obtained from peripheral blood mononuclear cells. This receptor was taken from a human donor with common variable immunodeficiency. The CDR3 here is CASSPFPVNGLSAQETQYF. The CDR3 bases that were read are TGTGCCAGCTCACCATTCCCAGTCAACGGGTTGTCCGCCCAAGAGACC.